This T cell receptor beta chain was sequenced in a study of CD4 and CD8 cells across lung adenocarcinoma regions. CDR3 length: 14 residues. Germline V CDR1 and CDR2: MNHNS, SASEGT. V gave up 6 bases and J gave up 3 bases, with 11 bases separating them. A single record per CDR3 protein comes from TCRdb applying MiXCR to the PCR reads. Here the sample spans 5,500 to 8,500 distinct CDR3 sequences, roughly half being singletons. The rearrangement links TRBV6-1 to TRBJ1-4; D possibly corresponds to TRBD1 (6 bases). The origin of this receptor is a male donor with lung adenocarcinoma. The CD4 and CD8 labels of this study may be unreliable. Sample: CD8+ T cells from the center of a lung tumor. In DNA form, the CDR3 reads TGTGCCAGCAGCCAGGGGTTGTCTAATGAAAAACTGTTTTTT. The encoded protein is CASSQGLSNEKLFF.